What follows is one T cell receptor beta chain and its context. The sample is drawn from a study of blood T cell repertoires in COVID-19. The CDR3 runs to 12 residues. Germline V gene data show CDR1 as KGHSH and CDR2 as LQKENI. With 6 bases clipped from V and 14 bases from J, the junction kept 11 bases outside the gene matches. Data came from immunoSEQ multiplex PCR; TCRdb stores just in-frame clones and leaves some out. The sample contains fewer than 250,000 clones, around 89% of which appear only once. The rearrangement links TRBV18 to TRBJ2-3, with 7 bases matching TRBD2. This clonotype originated in a man between 70 and 80 years old with acute or convalescent COVID-19. Sequenced sample: peripheral blood. The CDR3 spells CASSPPMTSLYF. The CDR3 coding sequence is TGTGCCAGCTCGCCTCCGATGACTAGCCTGTATTTT.